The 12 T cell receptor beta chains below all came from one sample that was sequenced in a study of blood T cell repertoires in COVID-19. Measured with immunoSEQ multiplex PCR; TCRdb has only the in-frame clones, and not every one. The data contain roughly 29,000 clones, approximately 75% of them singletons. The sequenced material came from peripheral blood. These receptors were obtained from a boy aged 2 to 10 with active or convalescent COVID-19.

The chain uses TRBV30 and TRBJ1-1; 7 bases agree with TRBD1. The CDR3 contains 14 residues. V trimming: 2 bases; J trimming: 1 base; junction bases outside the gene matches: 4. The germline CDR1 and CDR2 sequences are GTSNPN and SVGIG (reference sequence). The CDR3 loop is CAWSKKGANTEAFF. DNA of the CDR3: TGTGCCTGGAGTAAAAAGGGGGCGAACACTGAAGCTTTCTTT.

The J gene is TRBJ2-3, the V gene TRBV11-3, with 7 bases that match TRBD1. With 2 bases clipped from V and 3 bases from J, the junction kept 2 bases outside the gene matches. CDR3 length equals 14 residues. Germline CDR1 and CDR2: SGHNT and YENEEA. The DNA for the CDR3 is TGTGCCAGCAGCTTAAGGGGACAGACAGATACGCAGTATTTT. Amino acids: CASSLRGQTDTQYF.

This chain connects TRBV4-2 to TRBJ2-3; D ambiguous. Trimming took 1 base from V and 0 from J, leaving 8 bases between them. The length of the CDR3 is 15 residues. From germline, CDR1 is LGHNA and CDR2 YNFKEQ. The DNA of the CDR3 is TGTGCCAGCAGCCAAGTCCCCACTAGCACAGATACGCAGTATTTT. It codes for CASSQVPTSTDTQYF.

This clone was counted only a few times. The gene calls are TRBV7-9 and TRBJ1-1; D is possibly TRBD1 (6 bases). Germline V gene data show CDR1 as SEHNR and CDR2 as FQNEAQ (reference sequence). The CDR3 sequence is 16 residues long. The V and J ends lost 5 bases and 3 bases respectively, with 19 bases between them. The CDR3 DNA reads TGTGCCAGCAGCGCCTGGGACCGGGACATGGACACTGAAGCTTTCTTT. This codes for CASSAWDRDMDTEAFF.

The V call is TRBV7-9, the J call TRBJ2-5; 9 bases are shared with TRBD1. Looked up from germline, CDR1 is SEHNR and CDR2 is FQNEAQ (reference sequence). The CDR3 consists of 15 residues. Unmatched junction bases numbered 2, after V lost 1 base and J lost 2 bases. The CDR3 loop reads CASSLEQGAQETQYF. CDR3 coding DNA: TGTGCCAGCAGCTTAGAACAGGGGGCTCAAGAGACCCAGTACTTC.

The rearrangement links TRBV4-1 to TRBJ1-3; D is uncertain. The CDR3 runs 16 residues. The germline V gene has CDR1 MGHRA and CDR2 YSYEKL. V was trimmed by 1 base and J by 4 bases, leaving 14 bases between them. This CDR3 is CASSQGLASSGNTIYF. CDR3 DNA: TGCGCCAGCAGCCAAGGGCTGGCATCCTCCGGAAACACCATATATTTT.

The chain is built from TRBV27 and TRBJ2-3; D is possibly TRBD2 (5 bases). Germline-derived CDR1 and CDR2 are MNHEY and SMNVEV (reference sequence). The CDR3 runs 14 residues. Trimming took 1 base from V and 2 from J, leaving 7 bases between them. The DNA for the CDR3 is TGTGCCAGCAGTTTATTACTAGACACAGATACGCAGTATTTT. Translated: CASSLLLDTDTQYF.

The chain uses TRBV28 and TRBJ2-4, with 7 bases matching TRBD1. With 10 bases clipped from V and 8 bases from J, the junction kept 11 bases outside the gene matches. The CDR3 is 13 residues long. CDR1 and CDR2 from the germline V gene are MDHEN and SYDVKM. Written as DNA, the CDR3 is TGTGCCATACGAGGGAACAGGGGCGACATTCAGTACTTC. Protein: CAIRGNRGDIQYF.

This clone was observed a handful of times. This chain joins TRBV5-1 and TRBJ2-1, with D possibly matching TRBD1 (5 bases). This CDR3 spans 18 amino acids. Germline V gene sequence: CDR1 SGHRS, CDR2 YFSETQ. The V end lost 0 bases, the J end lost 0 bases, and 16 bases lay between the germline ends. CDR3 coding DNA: TGCGCCAGCAGCTTGGGGGTAACAGGCCGGAGCTCCTACAATGAGCAGTTCTTC. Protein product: CASSLGVTGRSSYNEQFF. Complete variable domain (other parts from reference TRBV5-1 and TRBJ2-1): KAGVTQTPRYLIKTRGQQVTLSCSPISGHRSVSWYQQTPGQGLQFLFEYFSETQRNKGNFPGRFSGRQFSNSRSEMNVSTLELGDSALYLCASSLGVTGRSSYNEQFFGPGTRLTVL.

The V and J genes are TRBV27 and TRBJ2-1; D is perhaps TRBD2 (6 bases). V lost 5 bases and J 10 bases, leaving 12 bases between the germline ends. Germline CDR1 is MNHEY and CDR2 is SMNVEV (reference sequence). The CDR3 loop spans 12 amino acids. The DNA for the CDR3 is TGTGCCAGCAGTGGGACTTCAAACGAGCAGTTCTTC. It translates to CASSGTSNEQFF.

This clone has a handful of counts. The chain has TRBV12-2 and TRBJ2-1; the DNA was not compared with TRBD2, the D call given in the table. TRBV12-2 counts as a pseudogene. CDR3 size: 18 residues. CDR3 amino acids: CASRLRVGGASSYNEQFF. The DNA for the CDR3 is TGTGCAAGTCGCTTAAGAGTCGGCGGAGCCAGCTCCTACAATGAGCAGTTCTTC.

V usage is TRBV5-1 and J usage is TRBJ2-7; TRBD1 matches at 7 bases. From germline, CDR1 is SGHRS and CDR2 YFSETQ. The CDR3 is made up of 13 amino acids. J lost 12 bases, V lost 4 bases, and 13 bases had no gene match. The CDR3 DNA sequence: TGCGCCAGCAGCCCCGATGGACAGGCCCCCGTGTACTTC. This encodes CASSPDGQAPVYF.